These 17 T cell receptor beta chains originate from one sample sequenced in a study of shared clonotypes between healthy human individuals. The protocol was immunoSEQ multiplex PCR, while the TCRdb copy is restricted to in-frame clones and leaves out a portion. The sample carries fewer than 2.5 million clones, 90% to 95% recorded once. The sample taken for sequencing was naive CD4+ T cells from PBMCs. The subset is: CD45RA+ positively selected. These receptor sequences come from a man in his late teens or twenties in good health. Some clones in this sample may be carry-over from other donors' samples.

A word on this clone: The sample contains more than one DNA sequence encoding this CDR3. The chain carries TRBV27 and TRBJ2-3, with D perhaps matching TRBD1 or TRBD2 (5 bases each). This CDR3 is 14 amino acids long. Germline V gives CDR1 MNHEY, CDR2 SMNVEV (reference sequence). V was cut by 3 bases and J by 2 bases, with 9 bases left in between. The CDR3 sequence: CASSFGGFTDTQYF. In DNA, the CDR3 is TGTGCCAGCAGTTTTGGGGGATTCACAGATACGCAGTATTTT.

J is TRBJ2-3 and V is TRBV9; D uncertain. V dropped 5 bases and J dropped 2 bases, with 9 bases sitting between them. CDR3 size: 13 residues. Germline lookup yields CDR1 SGDLS and CDR2 YYNGEE. The CDR3 DNA is TGTGCCAGCAGTGGACCGACCACAGATACGCAGTATTTT. Protein: CASSGPTTDTQYF.

The V call is TRBV7-9, the J call TRBJ2-1, with 7 bases lining up with TRBD2. J lost 9 bases, V lost 3 bases, and 11 bases had no gene match. Germline loops: CDR1 SEHNR, CDR2 FQNEAQ (reference sequence). The CDR3 totals 15 residues. The CDR3 nucleotides are TGTGCCAGCAGCTTGATAGCGGGCGTCCTTCTTGAGCAGTTCTTC. It codes for CASSLIAGVLLEQFF.

The CDR3 sequence: CASSLYPARSSYEQYF. CDR3 nucleotides: TGCGCCAGCAGCTTGTATCCAGCTCGAAGCTCCTACGAGCAGTACTTC. The chain links TRBV5-1 to TRBJ2-7; no firm D call. V was shortened by 1 base and J by 0 bases, with 14 bases between the two germline ends. Germline assignment: CDR1 SGHRS and CDR2 YFSETQ. The CDR3 extends over 16 amino acids.

This chain uses TRBV2 with TRBJ1-1; D gene unclear. CDR1 and CDR2 (germline): SNHLY, FYNNEI. Trimming pared 6 bases from V and 6 bases from J, leaving 2 bases between. This CDR3 region has 9 residues. CDR3 protein: CASRPEAFF. The CDR3 DNA sequence: TGTGCCAGCAGGCCTGAAGCTTTCTTT.

The genes are TRBV15 and TRBJ2-7; D is undetermined. Germline V gene sequence: CDR1 LNHNV, CDR2 YYDKDF (reference sequence). V lost 0 bases to trimming and J lost 6 bases, with 6 bases between them. The CDR3 consists of 12 residues. CDR3 DNA: TGTGCCACCAGCAGAGAATGGGGCGAGCAGTACTTC. It is translated as CATSREWGEQYF.

Worth noting for this clone: Other DNA sequences in this sample translate to the same CDR3. The chain joins TRBV7-9 to TRBJ1-5; 8 bases fit TRBD1. V lost 3 bases to trimming and J lost 5 bases; unmatched junction nucleotides: 0. There are 13 residues in the CDR3. Per the germline V gene, CDR1 is SEHNR and CDR2 is FQNEAQ (reference sequence). The CDR3 region has the DNA TGTGCCAGCAGCTTGACAGGGGATCAGCCCCAGCATTTT. This gives the protein CASSLTGDQPQHF.

The genes are TRBV7-2 and TRBJ1-1, with D uncertain. The CDR3 covers 15 residues. V was clipped by 5 bases and J by 0 bases, with 13 bases between them. The germline V gene has CDR1 SGHTA and CDR2 FQGNSA. Written as DNA, the CDR3 is TGTGCCAGCAGCGGAGGCCGGGTTATGAACACTGAAGCTTTCTTT. It encodes CASSGGRVMNTEAFF.

The V and J genes are TRBV7-8 and TRBJ2-1; 13 bases map to TRBD2. The CDR3 has 15 residues. V shed 5 bases, J shed 8 bases, and the junction held 6 bases outside the gene matches. The germline CDR1 and CDR2 sequences are SGHVS and FQNEAQ. CDR3 protein: CASSPTSGGGDEQFF. The CDR3 region has the DNA TGTGCCAGCAGCCCCACTAGCGGGGGGGGCGATGAGCAGTTCTTC.

The V call is TRBV7-2, the J call TRBJ2-7; possibly TRBD1 or TRBD2 for D (5 bases each). CDR1 is SGHTA, CDR2 FQGNSA, per germline. V lost 5 bases, J lost 2 bases, and 13 bases lay in between. The CDR3 consists of 14 residues. CDR3 nucleotide sequence: TGTGCCAGCAGCCCCCGGGACGGAGCCTACGAGCAGTACTTC. Protein product: CASSPRDGAYEQYF. The full variable domain, with the rest looked up from reference TRBV7-2 and TRBJ2-7, is GAGVSQSPSNKVTEKGKDVELRCDPISGHTALYWYRQSLGQGLEFLIYFQGNSAPDKSGLPSDRFSAERTGGSVSTLTIQRTQQEDSAVYLCASSPRDGAYEQYFGPGTRLTVT.

The chain uses TRBV5-1 and TRBJ2-5; tentative D call: TRBD1 (5 bases). Trimming cost V 1 base and J 5 bases, with 12 bases left between them. CDR3 length equals 14 residues. CDR1 and CDR2 (germline): SGHRS, YFSETQ. Here the CDR3 DNA reads TGCGCCAGCAGCTTGTTTCAGGGTAGCGAGACCCAGTACTTC. Its translation: CASSLFQGSETQYF.

The gene calls are TRBV28 and TRBJ2-7; tentatively, D is TRBD1 or TRBD2 (5 bases each). CDR3 length equals 17 residues. CDR1 is MDHEN and CDR2 is SYDVKM in the germline V gene. Trimming removed 3 bases at V and 2 bases at J, with 20 bases between. CDR3 nucleotides: TGTGCCAGCAGTTTTGGTGCAGGGAGAGTTAATCCCTACGAGCAGTACTTC. Residues: CASSFGAGRVNPYEQYF.

This clone was observed a single time. In DNA form, the CDR3 reads TGTGCCAGCAGTTTAGAGGGACAGGGGGATGGCTACACCTTC. It yields the protein CASSLEGQGDGYTF. V usage is TRBV6-6 and J usage is TRBJ1-2, with 11 bases that match TRBD1. The CDR3 has 14 residues. V trimming: 4 bases; J trimming: 6 bases; junction bases outside the gene matches: 4. Germline V gene data show CDR1 as MNHNY and CDR2 as SVGAGI (reference sequence).

V gene TRBV7-9 combines with J gene TRBJ2-1; TRBD2 matches 7 bases. The CDR3 is 15 amino acids. The V gene's germline CDR1 is SEHNR and CDR2 FQNEAQ (reference sequence). The J segment lost 6 bases and the V segment lost 2 bases, leaving 7 bases of the junction unmatched. CDR3 bases: TGTGCCAGCAGCTTAAGGCGGGAGTGGTCCAATGAGCAGTTCTTC. Translation: CASSLRREWSNEQFF.

The CDR3, as DNA: TGTGCCAGCAGCAAAACGGGACAGGGGATTACCTACGAGCAGTACTTC. It yields the protein CASSKTGQGITYEQYF. The chain combines TRBV11-2 with TRBJ2-7; 10 bases agree with TRBD1. The CDR3 length is 16 residues. Per the germline V gene, CDR1 is SGHAT and CDR2 is FQNNGV. V trimming: 5 bases; J trimming: 2 bases; junction bases outside the gene matches: 9.

To note about this clone: In the same sample, other DNA sequences code for this CDR3. The rearrangement uses TRBV10-3 and TRBJ2-1; D remains ambiguous. V was trimmed by 9 bases and J by 0 bases, leaving 12 bases between them. Germline V gene sequence: CDR1 ENHRY, CDR2 SYGVKD. The CDR3 is made up of 14 amino acids. CDR3 sequence reads: CAIESGSSYNEQFF. In DNA, the CDR3 is TGTGCCATTGAAAGTGGAAGCTCCTACAATGAGCAGTTCTTC.

The chain couples TRBV18 to TRBJ2-1, with D perhaps being TRBD1 or TRBD2 (5 bases each). This CDR3 has 15 amino acids. CDR1 and CDR2 from the germline V gene are KGHSH and LQKENI. The V end was cut by 3 bases, the J end by 8 bases, with 17 bases between. The CDR3 sequence: CASSPGTPSYYEQFF. CDR3 bases: TGTGCCAGCTCACCTGGGACCCCCTCGTACTATGAGCAGTTCTTC.